Each of the 3 T cell receptor beta chains below was sequenced from the same sample in a study of blood T cell repertoires in COVID-19. Libraries were prepared by immunoSEQ multiplex PCR; TCRdb keeps only in-frame clonotypes and omits some of them. The table includes some 340,000 clones, around 83% detected once. What was sequenced was PBMCs or T cells enriched from blood (not recorded which). These receptors were taken from a woman between 45 and 65 years old who had recovered from COVID-19.

The V call is TRBV2, the J call TRBJ2-2; tentatively, D is TRBD2 (6 bases). The CDR3 spans 14 residues. Trimming removed 4 bases at V and 6 bases at J, with 12 bases between. Germline-derived CDR1 and CDR2 are SNHLY and FYNNEI. The CDR3 region has the DNA TGTGCCAGCAGTGCGGGGGAGGTCCCCGGGGAGCTGTTTTTT. This codes for CASSAGEVPGELFF.

V gene TRBV4-1 combines with J gene TRBJ2-1, with 7 bases fitting TRBD1. J gave up 11 bases and V 6 bases, and 19 bases lay outside the gene matches. In germline, CDR1 is MGHRA, CDR2 YSYEKL. This CDR3 has 16 residues. This CDR3 is CASRTTPGDSLVKQFF. CDR3 DNA: TGCGCCAGCAGAACCACGCCCGGGGACAGCCTTGTTAAGCAGTTCTTC.

The chain employs TRBV11-3 and TRBJ1-5; unclear D gene. The CDR3 consists of 17 residues. The V gene lost 0 bases and the J gene lost 3 bases, with 15 bases spanning the gap. Germline CDR1 reads SGHNT; CDR2 reads YENEEA. This CDR3 is CASSLDFQAVLNQPQHF. In nucleotides, the CDR3 is TGTGCCAGCAGCTTAGATTTCCAGGCCGTACTCAATCAGCCCCAGCATTTT.